Sequencing of this TCR beta chain was carried out in a study of blood T cell repertoires in COVID-19. Some clones are missing from TCRdb's copy, which holds only in-frame ones; the method was immunoSEQ multiplex PCR. The profile shows about 200,000 clones, roughly nine tenths of them singletons. The CDR3 sequence is 15 residues long. The germline gives CDR1 SGHRS, CDR2 YFSETQ. The V gene end was trimmed by 1 base and the J gene end by 6 bases; junction bases not matched to a gene: 5. The receptor was derived from a woman between 45 and 60 years old with acute or convalescent COVID-19. V usage is TRBV5-1 and J usage is TRBJ2-4, with 9 bases aligning to TRBD2. The sequencing sample was made of peripheral blood. For the CDR3, the DNA is TGCGCCAGCAGCTTGACAGCGGGGGGTGGAAACATTCAGTACTTC. This translates into CASSLTAGGGNIQYF.